The source of this TCR beta chain is a study of T cell responses to AZD1222 COVID-19 vaccine. General study findings and limits: Vaccine-related CD4 TCRs covered spike, predominating at 160-218 and 743-854.

Assay: immunoSEQ multiplex PCR; the TCRdb copy retains only in-frame clones and omits some. This sample carries 100,000 to 150,000 clones, about 89% of them seen once, and the ten largest clones take 1.5% to 1.8%. Notes on this clone: Its specificity is unknown.

Germline V gene data show CDR1 as WNHNN and CDR2 as SYGVQD (reference sequence). V was cut by 0 bases and J by 1 base, with 16 bases left in between. CDR3 length equals 18 residues. Sequencing was performed on peripheral blood, taken on day 0 of AZD1222 vaccination. The rearrangement links TRBV10-1 to TRBJ1-3; possible D gene TRBD1, 5 bases. The receptor comes from an adult in good health. CDR3: CASSESRGHLPSGNTIYF. CDR3 bases: TGCGCCAGCAGTGAGTCGAGAGGACATTTACCGTCTGGAAACACCATATATTTT.